The 28 T cell receptor beta chains in this list originate from one sample, sequenced in a study of neoadjuvant anti-PD-1 for oral cavity cancer. Sequencing was performed with immunoSEQ multiplex PCR; in TCRdb, only in-frame clones are kept and a portion is missing. The sample records under 20,000 clones, about 60% being singletons. The sequenced sample was PBMCs, obtained before nivolumab (anti-PD-1) treatment. The source is a person aged 35-79 years with oral cavity squamous cell carcinoma.

The rearrangement uses TRBV6-1 and TRBJ1-2, with 10 nucleotides matching TRBD1. This CDR3 has 15 residues. Germline V gene lookup returns CDR1 MNHNS and CDR2 SASEGT. J lost 2 bases, V lost 10 bases, and 10 bases had no gene match. This CDR3 reads CATRQGAMINYGYTF. CDR3 in DNA: TGTGCCACCCGACAGGGGGCGATGATCAACTATGGCTACACCTTC.

The chain recombines TRBV5-1 with TRBJ2-2; TRBD2 is a possible D gene (6 bases). This CDR3 is 14 amino acids long. V was pared by 4 bases and J by 4 bases, with 11 bases between. Germline V CDR1 and CDR2: SGHRS, YFSETQ. CDR3 nucleotides: TGCGCCAGCAGCCCTAGCGCAAGCACCGGGGAGCTGTTTTTT. Protein product: CASSPSASTGELFF.

The chain employs TRBV5-1 and TRBJ2-2; D not resolved. Trimming removed 0 bases from V and 7 bases from J, with 4 bases in between. The CDR3 is 12 amino acids. CDR1 SGHRS and CDR2 YFSETQ come from the germline V gene. The CDR3 DNA reads TGCGCCAGCAGCTTGGGTGTCGGGGAGCTGTTTTTT. This gives the protein CASSLGVGELFF.

The chain joins TRBV7-8 to TRBJ2-5, with D maybe TRBD1 (6 bases). CDR1 and CDR2 from the germline V gene are SGHVS and FQNEAQ. CDR3 length: 14 residues. The V and J ends lost 1 base and 0 bases respectively, with 6 bases between them. The CDR3 reads CASSLGDNQETQYF. For the CDR3, the DNA is TGTGCCAGCAGCTTAGGGGACAACCAAGAGACCCAGTACTTC.

V gene TRBV11-2 combines with J gene TRBJ1-1; the match to TRBD1 covers 7 bases. The CDR3 consists of 14 residues. Trimming cost V 1 base and J 5 bases; bases outside gene matches: 4. CDR1 SGHAT and CDR2 FQNNGV come from the germline V gene. CDR3 coding DNA: TGTGCCAGCAGCTTAGGCCAGGGGGTAACTGAAGCTTTCTTT. Encoded protein: CASSLGQGVTEAFF.

The rearrangement uses TRBV6-5 and TRBJ1-2, with 7 positions matching TRBD1. J gave up 8 bases and V 6 bases, and 6 bases lay outside the gene matches. This CDR3 is built from 12 residues. Germline CDR1 reads MNHEY; CDR2 reads SVGAGI. CDR3 nucleotides: TGTGCCAGCAGAACAGGGGATAGAGGCTACACCTTC. It yields the protein CASRTGDRGYTF.

This clone was detected a few times. The rearrangement links TRBV18 to TRBJ1-5, with D perhaps TRBD1 (5 bases). This CDR3 is built from 14 residues. Germline V CDR1 and CDR2: KGHSH, LQKENI. V was trimmed by 2 bases and J by 5 bases, leaving 10 bases between them. This chain's CDR3 is CASSPSDSYQPQHF. For the CDR3, the DNA is TGTGCCAGCTCACCATCCGACAGCTATCAGCCCCAGCATTTT. Based on the CDR3 plus reference TRBV18 and TRBJ1-5, the full variable domain is NAGVMQNPRHLVRRRGQEARLRCSPMKGHSHVYWYRQLPEEGLKFMVYLQKENIIDESGMPKERFSAEFPKEGPSILRIQQVVRGDSAAYFCASSPSDSYQPQHFGDGTRLSIL.

The chain is built from TRBV6-5 and TRBJ2-3; maybe TRBD2 (5 bases). Germline CDR1 and CDR2: MNHEY and SVGAGI. CDR3 length equals 13 residues. Deletions cut 9 bases from V and 2 bases from J, with 12 bases between. Written as DNA, the CDR3 is TGTGCCAGTTACCGGACTCCCACAGATACGCAGTATTTT. Translated: CASYRTPTDTQYF.

The chain couples TRBV9 to TRBJ2-1; 7 nucleotides agree with TRBD1. Looked up from germline, CDR1 is SGDLS and CDR2 is YYNGEE. The CDR3 spans 13 residues. With 0 bases clipped from V and 9 bases from J, the junction kept 3 bases outside the gene matches. The CDR3 protein is CASSVGTGGEQFF. The CDR3 DNA reads as TGTGCCAGCAGCGTAGGGACAGGAGGTGAGCAGTTCTTC.

The rearrangement joins TRBV7-9 to TRBJ1-2, with a weak D call TRBD1 (5 bases). Germline values: CDR1 SEHNR, CDR2 FQNEAQ (reference sequence). The V end lost 6 bases, the J end lost 3 bases, and 11 bases lay between the germline ends. This CDR3 is 13 amino acids long. The CDR3 reads CASREEGYYGYTF. The CDR3 DNA follows: TGTGCCAGCAGAGAAGAGGGGTACTATGGCTACACCTTC.

This clone was seen a few times. J is TRBJ2-1 and V is TRBV6-4; TRBD2 aligns across 15 bases. CDR1 MRHNA and CDR2 SNTAGT come from the germline V gene. Trimming at V came to 3 bases and at J to 8 bases, leaving 2 bases not matched to a gene. This CDR3 contains 15 residues. The CDR3 DNA sequence: TGTGCCAGCAGTGATGGACTAGCGGGAGGGCATGAGCAGTTCTTC. This encodes CASSDGLAGGHEQFF.

V and J are TRBV21-1 and TRBJ2-7; the D call TRBD1 from the table was never checked on the DNA. TRBV21-1 is described as a pseudogene. The CDR3 is 14 residues long. The CDR3 region is CASSKPDSNYEQYF. The CDR3 bases are TGTGCCAGCAGCAAACCGGACAGTAACTACGAGCAGTACTTC.

The V and J genes are TRBV25-1 and TRBJ1-1; TRBD1 might be the D (5 bases). The CDR3 runs 15 residues. V lost 4 bases to trimming and J lost 3 bases, with 15 bases between them. Per germline, CDR1 MGHDK and CDR2 SYGVNS. This CDR3 reads CASSGGRQHYTEAFF. The CDR3 bases are TGTGCCAGCAGTGGGGGACGGCAGCACTACACTGAAGCTTTCTTT.

This clone was seen a handful of times. The chain recombines TRBV7-9 with TRBJ2-2, with unresolved D. The ends were cut back, 5 bases at V and 5 bases at J, with 3 bases in the middle. This CDR3 has 11 amino acids. Germline V gene sequence: CDR1 SEHNR, CDR2 FQNEAQ (reference sequence). The DNA for the CDR3 is TGTGCCAGCAGCCCTACCGGGGAGCTGTTTTTT. Amino acid sequence: CASSPTGELFF.

CDR3 in DNA: TGCGCCAGCAGCTTGGCCGAGGGAGGACAGGCGTACGAGCAGTACTTC. Translated: CASSLAEGGQAYEQYF. The V gene is TRBV5-1, the J gene TRBJ2-7; perhaps TRBD1 as D (7 bases). Per the germline V gene, CDR1 is SGHRS and CDR2 is YFSETQ. The length of the CDR3 is 16 residues. V was clipped by 0 bases and J by 4 bases, with 17 bases between them.

Only one count was recorded for this clone. The chain has TRBV11-2 and TRBJ1-1, with D unclear. There are 17 residues in the CDR3. The germline CDR1 and CDR2 sequences are SGHAT and FQNNGV. V dropped 5 bases and J dropped 2 bases, with 21 bases sitting between them. The CDR3 sequence: CASSLPSDGKGNTEAFF. CDR3 in DNA: TGTGCCAGCAGCCTACCCTCGGACGGTAAGGGCAACACTGAAGCTTTCTTT.

This clone has a handful of counts. The chain couples TRBV2 to TRBJ1-1; D gene unclear. V was cut by 4 bases and J by 0 bases, with 6 bases left in between. This CDR3 is built from 13 residues. The germline V gene encodes CDR1 SNHLY and CDR2 FYNNEI. CDR3 DNA: TGTGCCAGCAGTGGTCAGGTGAACACTGAAGCTTTCTTT. It translates to CASSGQVNTEAFF.

This clone was seen more than once but under ten times. The rearrangement joins TRBV5-1 to TRBJ1-1, with TRBD1 matching 8 bases. J lost 5 bases, V lost 2 bases, and 5 bases had no gene match. This CDR3 comprises 14 residues. Germline V gene data show CDR1 as SGHRS and CDR2 as YFSETQ. CDR3 coding DNA: TGCGCCAGCAGCTTCCAGGGGGCCGATACTGAAGCTTTCTTT. Encoded protein: CASSFQGADTEAFF.

This clone was counted between two and nine times. The chain uses TRBV10-3 and TRBJ1-1, with a weak D call TRBD1 (6 bases). V lost 6 bases to trimming and J lost 1 base, with 15 bases between them. The CDR3 sequence is 15 residues long. CDR1 and CDR2 (germline): ENHRY, SYGVKD. Here the CDR3 reads CAIRSGGQRNTEAFF. CDR3 DNA sequence: TGTGCCATCAGGTCGGGGGGGCAGAGGAACACTGAAGCTTTCTTT.

In this sample, this clone turned up once. This chain links TRBV20-1 with TRBJ2-7; possibly TRBD1 for D (5 bases). Germline V lookup: CDR1 DFQATT, CDR2 SNEGSKA (reference sequence). V lost 5 bases to trimming and J lost 2 bases, with 7 bases between them. CDR3 length: 11 residues. The CDR3 nucleotides read TGCAGTGCTTTGACAGCCTACGAGCAGTACTTC. This sequence encodes CSALTAYEQYF.

The chain carries TRBV4-2 and TRBJ2-1; 7 bases are shared with TRBD1. This CDR3 has 14 residues. V shed 2 bases, J shed 12 bases, and the junction held 10 bases outside the gene matches. Germline V gene lookup returns CDR1 LGHNA and CDR2 YNFKEQ. The CDR3 DNA reads as TGTGCCAGCAGCCAACTTTCAACCTCAGGGGGGCAGTTCTTC. It specifies CASSQLSTSGGQFF.

V is TRBV6-1 and J is TRBJ1-1, with D hard to call. Per germline, CDR1 MNHNS and CDR2 SASEGT. The CDR3 sequence is 15 residues long. With 2 bases removed from V and 2 bases from J, the gap between germline ends came to 12 bases. The CDR3 nucleotides read TGTGCCAGCAGTGAACTCTTTACAGTTAACACTGAAGCTTTCTTT. Translating it yields CASSELFTVNTEAFF.

The gene calls are TRBV6-5 and TRBJ2-7, with TRBD1 identical over 7 bases. The CDR3 totals 12 residues. Per germline, CDR1 MNHEY and CDR2 SVGAGI. J lost 2 bases, V lost 5 bases, and 0 bases had no gene match. The CDR3 coding sequence is TGTGCCAGCAGTACAGGGGCCTACGAGCAGTACTTC. Translation gives CASSTGAYEQYF.

V usage is TRBV6-1 and J usage is TRBJ2-7; D gene uncertain. Germline-derived CDR1 and CDR2 are MNHNS and SASEGT. V was clipped by 4 bases and J by 3 bases, with 13 bases between them. This CDR3 is 14 amino acids long. The CDR3 nucleotides are TGTGCCAGCAGTGGGGCCAGCTCGGGCTACGAGCAGTACTTC. Translation: CASSGASSGYEQYF.

The chain combines TRBV5-6 with TRBJ1-1; no clear D gene. The ends were cut back, 4 bases at V and 1 base at J, with 8 bases in the middle. Germline assignment: CDR1 SGHDT and CDR2 YYEEEE. There are 13 residues in the CDR3. CDR3 DNA sequence: TGTGCCAGCAGCCGGGCAGGGAACACTGAAGCTTTCTTT. It codes for CASSRAGNTEAFF.

The chain is built from TRBV27 and TRBJ1-4; TRBD1 is a possible D gene (5 bases). With 5 bases removed from V and 8 bases from J, the gap between germline ends came to 12 bases. The CDR3 totals 13 residues. CDR1 and CDR2 from the germline V gene are MNHEY and SMNVEV (reference sequence). CDR3 region: CASSPPGDEKLFF. CDR3 DNA sequence: TGTGCCAGCAGTCCACCCGGGGACGAAAAACTGTTTTTT.

In DNA, the CDR3 is TGTGCCAGCAGCGCCTCTAGCGGGGGGGAGACCCAGTACTTC. Translated: CASSASSGGETQYF. This sequence joins TRBV9 and TRBJ2-5, with TRBD2 matching over 11 bases. Germline V lookup: CDR1 SGDLS, CDR2 YYNGEE. This CDR3 has 14 amino acids. V dropped 3 bases and J dropped 5; count of bases not matched to a gene: 3. Variable domain in full (rest from reference TRBV9 and TRBJ2-5): DSGVTQTPKHLITATGQRVTLRCSPRSGDLSVYWYQQSLDQGLQFLIQYYNGEERAKGNILERFSAQQFPDLHSELNLSSLELGDSALYFCASSASSGGETQYFGPGTRLLVL.

A few counts support this clone. V and J are TRBV6-1 and TRBJ2-7, with TRBD1 matching 8 bases. Germline CDR1 MNHNS, CDR2 SASEGT. The CDR3 runs 13 residues. V lost 7 bases, J lost 6 bases, and 8 bases stayed unmatched. This CDR3 is CASIGTGFGEQYF. The CDR3 DNA sequence: TGTGCCAGCATTGGGACAGGTTTCGGCGAGCAGTACTTC.